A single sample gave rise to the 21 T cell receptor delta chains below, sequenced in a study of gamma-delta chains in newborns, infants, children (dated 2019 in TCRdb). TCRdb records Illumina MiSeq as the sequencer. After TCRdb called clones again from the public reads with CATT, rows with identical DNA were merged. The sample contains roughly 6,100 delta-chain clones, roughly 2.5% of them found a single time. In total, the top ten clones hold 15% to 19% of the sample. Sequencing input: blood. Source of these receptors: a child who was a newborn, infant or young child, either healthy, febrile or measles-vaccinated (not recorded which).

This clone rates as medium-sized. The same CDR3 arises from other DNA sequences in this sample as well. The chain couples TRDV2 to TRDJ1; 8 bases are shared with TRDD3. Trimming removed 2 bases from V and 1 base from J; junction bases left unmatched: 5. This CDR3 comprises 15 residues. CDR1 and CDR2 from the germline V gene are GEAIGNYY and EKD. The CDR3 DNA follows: TGTGCCTGTGACAGGCTGGGGGACTTCACCGATAAACTCATCTTT. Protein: CACDRLGDFTDKLIF.

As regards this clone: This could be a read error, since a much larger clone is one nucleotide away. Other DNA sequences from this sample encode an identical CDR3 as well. For the CDR3, the DNA is TGTGCCTGTGACACTCTGGGGGATACTTTGACAGCACAACTCTTTTTT. It yields the protein CACDTLGDTLTAQLFF. This sequence joins TRDV2 and TRDJ2, with TRDD3 matching 11 bases. Per the germline V gene, CDR1 is GEAIGNYY and CDR2 is EKD. The CDR3 sequence is 16 residues long.

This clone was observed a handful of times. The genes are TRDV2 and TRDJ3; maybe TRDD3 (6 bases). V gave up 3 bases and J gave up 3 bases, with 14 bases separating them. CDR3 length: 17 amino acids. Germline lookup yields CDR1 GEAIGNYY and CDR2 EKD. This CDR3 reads CACDPAGGSWDTRQMFF. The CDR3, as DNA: TGTGCCTGTGACCCCGCGGGGGGAAGCTGGGACACCCGACAGATGTTTTTC.

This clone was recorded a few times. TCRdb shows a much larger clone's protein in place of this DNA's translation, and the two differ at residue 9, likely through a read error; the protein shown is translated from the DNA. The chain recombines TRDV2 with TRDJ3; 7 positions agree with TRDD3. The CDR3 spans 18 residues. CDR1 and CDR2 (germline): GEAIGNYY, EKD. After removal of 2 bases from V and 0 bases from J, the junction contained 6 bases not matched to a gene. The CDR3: CACDSTGANSWDTRQMFF. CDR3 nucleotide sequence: TGTGCCTGTGACAGTACTGGGGCAAACTCCTGGGACACCCGACAGATGTTTTTC.

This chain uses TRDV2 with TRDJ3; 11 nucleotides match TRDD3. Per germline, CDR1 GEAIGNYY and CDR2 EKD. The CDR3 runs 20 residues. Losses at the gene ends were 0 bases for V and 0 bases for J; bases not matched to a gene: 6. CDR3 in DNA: TGTGCCTGTGACACCGGCTGGGGGATACCTAGCTCCTGGGACACCCGACAGATGTTTTTC. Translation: CACDTGWGIPSSWDTRQMFF.

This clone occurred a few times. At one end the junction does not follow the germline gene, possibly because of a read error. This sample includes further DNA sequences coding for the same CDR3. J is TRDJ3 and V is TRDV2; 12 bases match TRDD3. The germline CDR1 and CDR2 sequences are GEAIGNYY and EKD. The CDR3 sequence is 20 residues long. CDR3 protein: CACDTPGGYAPSWDTRQMFF. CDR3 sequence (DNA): TGTGCCTGTGACACCCCTGGGGGATACGCTCCCTCCTGGGACACCCGGCAGATGTTTTTC.

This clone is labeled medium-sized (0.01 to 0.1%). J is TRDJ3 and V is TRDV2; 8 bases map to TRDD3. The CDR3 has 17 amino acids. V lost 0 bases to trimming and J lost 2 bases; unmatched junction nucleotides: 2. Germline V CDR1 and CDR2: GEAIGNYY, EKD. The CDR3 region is CACDTGWGTWDTRQMFF. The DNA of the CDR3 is TGTGCCTGTGACACCGGCTGGGGGACCTGGGACACCCGACAGATGTTTTTC.

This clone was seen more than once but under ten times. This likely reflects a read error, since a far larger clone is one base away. This CDR3 is CACGTVGDTAQLFF. In DNA, the CDR3 is TGTGCCTGTGGCACCGTGGGGGATACAGCACAACTCTTCTTT. The gene calls are TRDV2 and TRDJ2; 8 nucleotides agree with TRDD3. The V gene's germline CDR1 is GEAIGNYY and CDR2 EKD. The CDR3 runs 14 residues.

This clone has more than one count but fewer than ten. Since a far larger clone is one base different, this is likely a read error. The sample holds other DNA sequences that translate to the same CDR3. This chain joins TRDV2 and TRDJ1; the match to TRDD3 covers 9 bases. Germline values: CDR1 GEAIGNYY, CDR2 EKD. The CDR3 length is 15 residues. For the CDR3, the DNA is TGTGCCTGTGACACCGTGGGGGATAACACCGACAAACTCATCTTT. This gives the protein CACDTVGDNTDKLIF.

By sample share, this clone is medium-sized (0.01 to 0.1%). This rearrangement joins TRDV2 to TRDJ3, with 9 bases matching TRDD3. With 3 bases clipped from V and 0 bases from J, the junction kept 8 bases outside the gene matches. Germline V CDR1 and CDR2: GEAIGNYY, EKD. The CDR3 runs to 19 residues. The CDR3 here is CACDRTGGPSSWDTRQMFF. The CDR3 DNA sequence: TGTGCCTGTGACCGTACTGGGGGACCCAGCTCCTGGGACACCCGACAGATGTTTTTC.

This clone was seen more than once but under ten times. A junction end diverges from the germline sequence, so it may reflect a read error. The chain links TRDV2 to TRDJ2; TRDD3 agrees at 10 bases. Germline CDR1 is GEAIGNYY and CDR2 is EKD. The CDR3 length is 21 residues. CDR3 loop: CACDNLLLGDPAEALAAQLFF. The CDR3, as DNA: TGTGCCTGTGACAACCTTTTACTGGGGGATCCCGCGGAGGCTTTGGCAGCACAACTCTTCTTT.

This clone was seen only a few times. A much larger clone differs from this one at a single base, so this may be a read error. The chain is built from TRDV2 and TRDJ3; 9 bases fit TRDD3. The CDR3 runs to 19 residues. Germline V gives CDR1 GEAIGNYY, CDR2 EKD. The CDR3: CACDTVLGDSSWDARQMFF. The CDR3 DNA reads TGTGCCTGTGACACCGTACTGGGGGACAGCTCCTGGGACGCCCGACAGATGTTTTTC.

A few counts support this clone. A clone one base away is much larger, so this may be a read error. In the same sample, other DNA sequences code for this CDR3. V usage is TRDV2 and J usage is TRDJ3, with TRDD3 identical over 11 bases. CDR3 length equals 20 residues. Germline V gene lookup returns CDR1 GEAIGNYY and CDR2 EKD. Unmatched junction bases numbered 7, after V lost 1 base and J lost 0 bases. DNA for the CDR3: TGTGCCTGTGACACAGTACTGGGGGATAGAAGCTCCTGGGACACCCGACAGATGTTTTTC. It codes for CACDTVLGDRSSWDTRQMFF.

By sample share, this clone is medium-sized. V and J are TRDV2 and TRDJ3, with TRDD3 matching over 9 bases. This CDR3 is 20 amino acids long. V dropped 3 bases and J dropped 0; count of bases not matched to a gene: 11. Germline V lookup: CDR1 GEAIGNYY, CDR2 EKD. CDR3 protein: CACDPTGGHPDSWDTRQMFF. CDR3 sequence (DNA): TGTGCCTGTGACCCTACTGGGGGACACCCCGACTCCTGGGACACCCGACAGATGTTTTTC.

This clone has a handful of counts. The CDR3 here is CACDTVYWGSSWDTRQMFF. The DNA for the CDR3 is TGTGCCTGTGACACCGTGTACTGGGGGAGCTCCTGGGACACCCGACAGATGTTTTTC. The chain is built from TRDV2 and TRDJ3; 9 bases are a match to TRDD3. Germline CDR1 reads GEAIGNYY; CDR2 reads EKD. Unmatched junction bases numbered 5, after V lost 0 bases and J lost 0 bases. The CDR3 runs to 19 residues.

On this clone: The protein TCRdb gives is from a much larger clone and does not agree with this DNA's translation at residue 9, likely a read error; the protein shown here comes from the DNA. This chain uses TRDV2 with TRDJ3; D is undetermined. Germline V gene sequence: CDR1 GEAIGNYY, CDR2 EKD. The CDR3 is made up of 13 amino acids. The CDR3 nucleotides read TGTGCCTGTGACACCTGGGACACCCAACAGATGTTTTTC. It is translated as CACDTWDTQQMFF.

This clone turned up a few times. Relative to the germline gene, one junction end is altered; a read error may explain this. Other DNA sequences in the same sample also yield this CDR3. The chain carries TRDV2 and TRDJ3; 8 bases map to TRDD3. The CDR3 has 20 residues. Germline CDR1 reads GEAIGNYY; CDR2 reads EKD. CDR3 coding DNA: TGTGCCTGCGACACCGTACTGGGGGCCCTAAACTCCTGGGACACCCGACAGATGTTTTTC. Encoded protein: CACDTVLGALNSWDTRQMFF.

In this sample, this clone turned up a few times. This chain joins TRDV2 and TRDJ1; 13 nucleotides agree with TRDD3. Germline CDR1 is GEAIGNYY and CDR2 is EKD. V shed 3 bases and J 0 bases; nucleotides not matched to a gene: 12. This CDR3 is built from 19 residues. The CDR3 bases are TGTGCCTGTGACTCCTTAACGACTGGGGGATACGGGGACACCGATAAACTCATCTTT. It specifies CACDSLTTGGYGDTDKLIF.

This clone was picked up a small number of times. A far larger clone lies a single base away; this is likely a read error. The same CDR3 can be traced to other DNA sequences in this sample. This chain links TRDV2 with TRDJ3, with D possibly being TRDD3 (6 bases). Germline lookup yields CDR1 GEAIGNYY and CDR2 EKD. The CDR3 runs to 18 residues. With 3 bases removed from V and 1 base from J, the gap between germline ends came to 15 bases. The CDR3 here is CACDVLGDTSWDTRQMFF. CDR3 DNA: TGTGCCTGTGACGTACTGGGAGATACGTCCTGGGACACCCGACAGATGTTTTTC.

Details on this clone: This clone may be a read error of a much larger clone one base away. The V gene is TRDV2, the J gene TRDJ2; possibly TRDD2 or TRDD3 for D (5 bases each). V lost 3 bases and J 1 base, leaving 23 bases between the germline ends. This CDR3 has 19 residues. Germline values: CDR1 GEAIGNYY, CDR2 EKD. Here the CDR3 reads CACDALLVDNEGLTAQLFF. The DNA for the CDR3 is TGTGCCTGTGACGCCCTACTGGTGGATAATGAGGGTTTGACAGCACAACTCTTCTTT.

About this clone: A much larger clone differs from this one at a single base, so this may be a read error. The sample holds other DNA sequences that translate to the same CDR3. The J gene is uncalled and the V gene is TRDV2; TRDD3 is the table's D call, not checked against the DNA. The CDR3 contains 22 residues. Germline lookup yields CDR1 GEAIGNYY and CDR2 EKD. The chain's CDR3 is CACDTGVLGDTRSSWDTRQMFF. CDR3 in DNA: TGTGCCTGTGACACGGGGGTACTGGGGGATACGCGGAGCTCCTGGGACACCCGACAAATGTTTTTC.